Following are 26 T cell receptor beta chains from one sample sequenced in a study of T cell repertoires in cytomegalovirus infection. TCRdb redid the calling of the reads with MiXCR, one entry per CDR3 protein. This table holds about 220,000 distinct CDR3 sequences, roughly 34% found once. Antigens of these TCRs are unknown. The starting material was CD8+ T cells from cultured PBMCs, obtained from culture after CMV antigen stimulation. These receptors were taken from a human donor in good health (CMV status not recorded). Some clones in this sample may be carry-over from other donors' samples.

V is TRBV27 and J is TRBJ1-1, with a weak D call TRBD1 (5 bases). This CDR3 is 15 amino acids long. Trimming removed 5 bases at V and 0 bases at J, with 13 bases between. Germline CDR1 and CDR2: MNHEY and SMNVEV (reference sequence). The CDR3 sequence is CASSPSRDLNTEAFF. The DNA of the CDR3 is TGTGCCAGCAGTCCATCCCGGGACCTGAACACTGAAGCTTTCTTT.

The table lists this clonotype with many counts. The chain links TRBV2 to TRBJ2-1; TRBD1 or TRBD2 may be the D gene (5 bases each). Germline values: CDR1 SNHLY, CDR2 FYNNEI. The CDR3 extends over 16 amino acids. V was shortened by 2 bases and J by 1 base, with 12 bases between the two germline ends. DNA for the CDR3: TGTGCCAGCAGTGAATCGGGGCCATGGTCCTACAATGAGCAGTTCTTC. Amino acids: CASSESGPWSYNEQFF.

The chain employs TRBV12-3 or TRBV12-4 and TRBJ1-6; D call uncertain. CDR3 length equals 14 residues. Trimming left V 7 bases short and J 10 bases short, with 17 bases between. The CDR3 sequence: CASKQSERRSPLHF. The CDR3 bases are TGTGCCAGCAAACAATCGGAGCGACGATCACCCCTCCACTTT.

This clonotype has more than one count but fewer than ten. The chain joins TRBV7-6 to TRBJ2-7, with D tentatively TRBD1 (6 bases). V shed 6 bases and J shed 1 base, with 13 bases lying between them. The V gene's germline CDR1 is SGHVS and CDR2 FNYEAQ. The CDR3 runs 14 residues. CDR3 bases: TGTGCCAGCAGTCACAGGGTCGGGTCCTACGAGCAGTACTTC. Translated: CASSHRVGSYEQYF. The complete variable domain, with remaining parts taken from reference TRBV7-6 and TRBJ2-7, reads GAGVSQSPRYKVTKRGQDVALRCDPISGHVSLYWYRQALGQGPEFLTYFNYEAQQDKSGLPNDRFSAERPEGSISTLTIQRTEQRDSAMYRCASSHRVGSYEQYFGPGTRLTVT.

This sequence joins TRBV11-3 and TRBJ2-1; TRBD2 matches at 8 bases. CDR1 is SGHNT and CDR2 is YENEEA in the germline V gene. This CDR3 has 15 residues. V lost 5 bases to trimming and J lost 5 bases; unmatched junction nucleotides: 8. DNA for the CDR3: TGTGCCAGCAGCGGTCCAGGGACTAGAAACAATGAGCAGTTCTTC. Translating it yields CASSGPGTRNNEQFF.

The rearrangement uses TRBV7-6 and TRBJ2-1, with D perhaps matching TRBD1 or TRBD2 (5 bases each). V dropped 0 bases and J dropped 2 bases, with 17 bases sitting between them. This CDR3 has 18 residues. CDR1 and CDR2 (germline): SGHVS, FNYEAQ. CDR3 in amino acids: CASSLALRGEGAYNEQFF. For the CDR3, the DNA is TGTGCCAGCAGCTTAGCGCTAAGGGGAGAAGGAGCCTACAATGAGCAGTTCTTC.

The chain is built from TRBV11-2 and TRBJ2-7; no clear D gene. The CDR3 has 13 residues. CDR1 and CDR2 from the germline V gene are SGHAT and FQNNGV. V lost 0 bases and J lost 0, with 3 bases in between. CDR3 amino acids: CASSLEVSYEQYF. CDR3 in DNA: TGTGCCAGCAGCTTAGAAGTCTCCTACGAGCAGTACTTC.

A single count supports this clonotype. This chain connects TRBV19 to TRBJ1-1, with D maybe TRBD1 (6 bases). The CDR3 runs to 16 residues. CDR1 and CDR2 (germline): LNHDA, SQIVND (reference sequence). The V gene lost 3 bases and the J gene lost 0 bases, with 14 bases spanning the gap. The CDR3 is CASSIRQGPLNTEAFF. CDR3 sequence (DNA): TGTGCCAGTAGTATTCGGCAGGGGCCATTGAACACTGAAGCTTTCTTT.

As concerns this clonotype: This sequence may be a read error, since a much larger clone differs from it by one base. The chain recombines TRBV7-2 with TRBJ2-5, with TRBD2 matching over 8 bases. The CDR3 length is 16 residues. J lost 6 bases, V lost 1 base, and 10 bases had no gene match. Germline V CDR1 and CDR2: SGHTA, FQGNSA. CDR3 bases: TGTGCCAGCAGCTTAGTTTCCAGCGGGGGCGCAAAGACCCAGTACTTC. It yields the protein CASSLVSSGGAKTQYF. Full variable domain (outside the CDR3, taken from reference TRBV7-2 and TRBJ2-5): GAGVSQSPSNKVTEKGKDVELRCDPISGHTALYWYRQSLGQGLEFLIYFQGNSAPDKSGLPSDRFSAERTGGSVSTLTIQRTQQEDSAVYLCASSLVSSGGAKTQYFGPGTRLLVL.

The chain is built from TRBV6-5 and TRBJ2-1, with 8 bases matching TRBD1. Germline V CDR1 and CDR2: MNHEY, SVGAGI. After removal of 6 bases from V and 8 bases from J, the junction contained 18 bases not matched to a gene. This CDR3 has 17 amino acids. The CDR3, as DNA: TGTGCCAGCAGCCTCGTTGTCCCGGGACAGGTTTACGATGAGCAGTTCTTC. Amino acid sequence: CASSLVVPGQVYDEQFF.

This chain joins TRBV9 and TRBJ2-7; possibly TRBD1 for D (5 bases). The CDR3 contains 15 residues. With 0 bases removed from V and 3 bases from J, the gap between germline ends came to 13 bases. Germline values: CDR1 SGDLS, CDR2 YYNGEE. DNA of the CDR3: TGTGCCAGCAGCGTAGCACGAGACAGTTACTACGAGCAGTACTTC. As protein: CASSVARDSYYEQYF. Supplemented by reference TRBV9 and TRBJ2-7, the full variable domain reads DSGVTQTPKHLITATGQRVTLRCSPRSGDLSVYWYQQSLDQGLQFLIQYYNGEERAKGNILERFSAQQFPDLHSELNLSSLELGDSALYFCASSVARDSYYEQYFGPGTRLTVT.

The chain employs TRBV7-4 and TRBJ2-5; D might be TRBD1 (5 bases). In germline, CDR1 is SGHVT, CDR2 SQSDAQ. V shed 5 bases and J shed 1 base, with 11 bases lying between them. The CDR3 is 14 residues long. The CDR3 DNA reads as TGTGCCAGCAGCCCCGAGGACACCCAAGAGACCCAGTACTTC. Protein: CASSPEDTQETQYF.

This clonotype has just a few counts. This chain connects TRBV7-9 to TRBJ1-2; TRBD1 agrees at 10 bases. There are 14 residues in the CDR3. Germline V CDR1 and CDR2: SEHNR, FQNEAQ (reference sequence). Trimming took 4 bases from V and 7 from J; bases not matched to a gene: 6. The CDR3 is CASSSVTGGFGYTF. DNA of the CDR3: TGTGCCAGCAGCTCGGTGACAGGGGGCTTTGGCTACACCTTC.

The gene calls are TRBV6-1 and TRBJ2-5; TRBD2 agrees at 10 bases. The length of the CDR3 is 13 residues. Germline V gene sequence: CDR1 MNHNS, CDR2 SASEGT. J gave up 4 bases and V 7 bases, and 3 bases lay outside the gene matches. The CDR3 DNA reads TGTGCCAGCATCGGGACTAGCGCAGAGACCCAGTACTTC. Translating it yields CASIGTSAETQYF.

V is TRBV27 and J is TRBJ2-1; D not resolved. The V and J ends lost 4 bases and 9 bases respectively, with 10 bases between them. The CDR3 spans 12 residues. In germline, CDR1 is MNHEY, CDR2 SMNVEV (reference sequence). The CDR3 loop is CASSYVSGEQFF. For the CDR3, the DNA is TGTGCCAGCAGTTATGTATCGGGTGAGCAGTTCTTC.

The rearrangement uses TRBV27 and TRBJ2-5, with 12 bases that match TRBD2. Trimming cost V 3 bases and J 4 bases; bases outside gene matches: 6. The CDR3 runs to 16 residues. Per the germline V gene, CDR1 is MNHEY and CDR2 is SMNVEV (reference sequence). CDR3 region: CASSLTLAGGLETQYF. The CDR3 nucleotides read TGTGCCAGCAGTTTGACCCTAGCGGGAGGGTTAGAGACCCAGTACTTC.

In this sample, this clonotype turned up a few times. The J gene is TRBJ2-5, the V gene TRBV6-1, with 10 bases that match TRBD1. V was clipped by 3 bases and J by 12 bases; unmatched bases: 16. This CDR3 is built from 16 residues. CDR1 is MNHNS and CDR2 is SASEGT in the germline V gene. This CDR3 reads CASSDRDRGAFFEEYF. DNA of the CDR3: TGTGCCAGCAGTGACCGGGACAGGGGTGCGTTCTTTGAGGAGTACTTC.

The CDR3 sequence: CASSKGTSGGFQETQYF. Here the CDR3 DNA reads TGTGCCAGCAGCAAAGGGACTAGCGGGGGTTTCCAAGAGACCCAGTACTTC. The chain employs TRBV7-3 and TRBJ2-5, with 14 bases fitting TRBD2. The CDR3 is made up of 17 amino acids. Germline V CDR1 and CDR2: SGHTA, FQGTGA. V lost 5 bases, J lost 1 base, and 6 bases stayed unmatched. The complete variable domain, with remaining parts taken from reference TRBV7-3 and TRBJ2-5, reads GAGVSQTPSNKVTEKGKYVELRCDPISGHTALYWYRQSLGQGPEFLIYFQGTGAADDSGLPNDRFFAVRPEGSVSTLKIQRTERGDSAVYLCASSKGTSGGFQETQYFGPGTRLLVL.

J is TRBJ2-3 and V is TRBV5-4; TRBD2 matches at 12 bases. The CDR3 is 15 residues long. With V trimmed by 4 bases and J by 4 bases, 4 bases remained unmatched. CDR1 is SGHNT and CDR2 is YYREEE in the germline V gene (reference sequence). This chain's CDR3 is CASSPSGRAADTQYF. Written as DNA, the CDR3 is TGTGCCAGCAGCCCTAGCGGGAGGGCCGCAGATACGCAGTATTTT.

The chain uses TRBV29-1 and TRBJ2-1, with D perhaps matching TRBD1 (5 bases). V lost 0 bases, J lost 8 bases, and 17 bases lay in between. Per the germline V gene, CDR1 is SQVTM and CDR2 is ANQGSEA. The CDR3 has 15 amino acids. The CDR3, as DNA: TGCAGCGTTGAAGATGGGGCAATTGATGTGGATGAGCAGTTCTTC. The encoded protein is CSVEDGAIDVDEQFF.

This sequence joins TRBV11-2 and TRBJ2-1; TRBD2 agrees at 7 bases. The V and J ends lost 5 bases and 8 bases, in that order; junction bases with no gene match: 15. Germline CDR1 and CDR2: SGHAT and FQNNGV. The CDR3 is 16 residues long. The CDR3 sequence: CASSVGTSEFYDEQFF. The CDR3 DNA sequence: TGTGCCAGCAGCGTAGGCACTAGCGAATTTTACGATGAGCAGTTCTTC.

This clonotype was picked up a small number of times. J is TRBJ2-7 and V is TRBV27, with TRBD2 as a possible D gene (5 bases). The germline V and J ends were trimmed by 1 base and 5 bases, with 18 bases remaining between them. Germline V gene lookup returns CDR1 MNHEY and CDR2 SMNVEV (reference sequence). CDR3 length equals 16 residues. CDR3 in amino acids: CASSLWWEPPTHEQYF. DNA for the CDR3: TGTGCCAGCAGTTTATGGTGGGAGCCGCCTACCCACGAGCAGTACTTC.

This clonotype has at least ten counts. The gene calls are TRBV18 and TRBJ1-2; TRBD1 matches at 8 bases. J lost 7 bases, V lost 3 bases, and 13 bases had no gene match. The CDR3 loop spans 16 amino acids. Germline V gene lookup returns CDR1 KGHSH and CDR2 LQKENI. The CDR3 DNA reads TGTGCCAGCTCACCGGGACAGGTGGTGTCAGGTGTTGGCTACACCTTC. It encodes CASSPGQVVSGVGYTF.

CDR3: CASSVQGLTGELFF. DNA for the CDR3: TGTGCCAGCAGCGTACAGGGGTTAACCGGGGAGCTGTTTTTT. The J gene is TRBJ2-2, the V gene TRBV11-2; TRBD1 agrees at 7 bases. The CDR3 contains 14 residues. The ends lost 5 bases at V and 5 bases at J; junction bases unmatched: 5. Per germline, CDR1 SGHAT and CDR2 FQNNGV.

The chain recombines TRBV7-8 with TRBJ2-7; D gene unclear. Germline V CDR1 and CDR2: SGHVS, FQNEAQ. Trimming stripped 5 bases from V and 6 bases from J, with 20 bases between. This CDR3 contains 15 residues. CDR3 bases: TGTGCCAGCAGCCCCCAGGATAGGGCCTTATCCGAGCAGTACTTC. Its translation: CASSPQDRALSEQYF.

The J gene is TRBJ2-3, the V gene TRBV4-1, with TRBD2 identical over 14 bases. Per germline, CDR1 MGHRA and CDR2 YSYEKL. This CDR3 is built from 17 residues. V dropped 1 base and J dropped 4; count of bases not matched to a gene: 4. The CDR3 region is CASSQATSGGASDTQYF. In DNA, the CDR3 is TGCGCCAGCAGCCAAGCGACTAGCGGGGGGGCGTCAGATACGCAGTATTTT.